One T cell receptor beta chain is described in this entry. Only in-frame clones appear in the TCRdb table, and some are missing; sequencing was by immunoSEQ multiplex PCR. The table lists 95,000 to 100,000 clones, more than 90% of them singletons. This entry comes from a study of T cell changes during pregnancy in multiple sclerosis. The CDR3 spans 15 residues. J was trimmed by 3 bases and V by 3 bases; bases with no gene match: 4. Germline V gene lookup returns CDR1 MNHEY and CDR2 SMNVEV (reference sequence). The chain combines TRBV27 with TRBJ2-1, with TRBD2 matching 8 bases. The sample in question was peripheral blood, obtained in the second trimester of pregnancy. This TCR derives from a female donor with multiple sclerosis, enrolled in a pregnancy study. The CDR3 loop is CASSFLAGIYNEQFF. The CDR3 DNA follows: TGTGCCAGCAGTTTCTTAGCGGGAATCTACAATGAGCAGTTCTTC.